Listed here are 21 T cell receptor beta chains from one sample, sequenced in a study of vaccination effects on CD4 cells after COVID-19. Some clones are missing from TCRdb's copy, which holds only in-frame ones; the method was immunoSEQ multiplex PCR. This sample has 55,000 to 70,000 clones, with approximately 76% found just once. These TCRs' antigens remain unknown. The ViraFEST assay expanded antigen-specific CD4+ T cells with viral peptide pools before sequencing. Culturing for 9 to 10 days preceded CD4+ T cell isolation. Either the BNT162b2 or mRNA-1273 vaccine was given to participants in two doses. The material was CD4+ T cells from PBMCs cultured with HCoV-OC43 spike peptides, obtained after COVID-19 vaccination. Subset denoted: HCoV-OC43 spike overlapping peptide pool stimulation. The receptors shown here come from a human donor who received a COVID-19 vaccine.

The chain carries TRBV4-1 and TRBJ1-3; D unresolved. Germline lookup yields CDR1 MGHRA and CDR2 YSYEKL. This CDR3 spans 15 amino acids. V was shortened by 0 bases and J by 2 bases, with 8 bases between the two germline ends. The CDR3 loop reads CASSQDYGTGNTIYF. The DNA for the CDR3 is TGCGCCAGCAGCCAAGATTACGGGACTGGAAACACCATATATTTT.

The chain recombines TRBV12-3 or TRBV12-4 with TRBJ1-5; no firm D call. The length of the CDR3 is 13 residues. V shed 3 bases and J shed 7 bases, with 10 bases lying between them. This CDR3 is CASSFEGDQPQHF. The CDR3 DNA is TGTGCCAGCAGTTTCGAGGGTGACCAGCCCCAGCATTTT.

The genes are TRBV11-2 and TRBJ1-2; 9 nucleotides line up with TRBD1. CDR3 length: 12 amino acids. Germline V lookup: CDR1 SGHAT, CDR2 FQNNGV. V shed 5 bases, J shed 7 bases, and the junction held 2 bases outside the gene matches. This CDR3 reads CASSNRGLGYTF. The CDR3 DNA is TGTGCCAGCAGCAACAGGGGGCTTGGCTACACCTTC. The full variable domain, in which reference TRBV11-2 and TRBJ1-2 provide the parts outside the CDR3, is EAGVAQSPRYKIIEKRQSVAFWCNPISGHATLYWYQQILGQGPKLLIQFQNNGVVDDSQLPKDRFSAERLKGVDSTLKIQPAKLEDSAVYLCASSNRGLGYTFGSGTRLTVV.

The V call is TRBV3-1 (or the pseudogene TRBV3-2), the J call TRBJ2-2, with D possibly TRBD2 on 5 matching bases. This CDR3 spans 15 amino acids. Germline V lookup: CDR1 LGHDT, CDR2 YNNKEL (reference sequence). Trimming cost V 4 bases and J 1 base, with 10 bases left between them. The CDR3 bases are TGTGCCAGCAGCCCCCGAGGGAGGAACACCGGGGAGCTGTTTTTT. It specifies CASSPRGRNTGELFF.

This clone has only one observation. The DNA of the CDR3 is TGTGCCAGCAGCGCACTGGGCGAGAGCACTGAAGCTTTCTTT. Its translation is CASSALGESTEAFF. The chain carries TRBV9 and TRBJ1-1; D remains unclear. CDR1 SGDLS and CDR2 YYNGEE come from the germline V gene. V was pared by 3 bases and J by 4 bases, with 13 bases between. The CDR3 loop spans 14 amino acids.

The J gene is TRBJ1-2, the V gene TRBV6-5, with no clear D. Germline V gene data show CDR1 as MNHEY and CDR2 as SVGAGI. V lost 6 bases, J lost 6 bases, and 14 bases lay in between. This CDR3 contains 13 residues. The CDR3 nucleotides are TGTGCCAGCAGCTCGGACGAATTCCATGGCTACACCTTC. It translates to CASSSDEFHGYTF.

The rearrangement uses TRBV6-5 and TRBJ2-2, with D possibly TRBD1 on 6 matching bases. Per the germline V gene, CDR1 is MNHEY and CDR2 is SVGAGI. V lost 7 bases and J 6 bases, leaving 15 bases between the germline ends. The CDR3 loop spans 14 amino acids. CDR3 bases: TGTGCCAGCACCACACTACAGGGTTCCGGGGAGCTGTTTTTT. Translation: CASTTLQGSGELFF.

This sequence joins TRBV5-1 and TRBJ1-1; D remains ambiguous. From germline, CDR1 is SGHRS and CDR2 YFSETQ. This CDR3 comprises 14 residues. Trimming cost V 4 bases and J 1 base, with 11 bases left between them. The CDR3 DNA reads TGCGCCAGCAGCGAGTTACTTCCGAACACTGAAGCTTTCTTT. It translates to CASSELLPNTEAFF.

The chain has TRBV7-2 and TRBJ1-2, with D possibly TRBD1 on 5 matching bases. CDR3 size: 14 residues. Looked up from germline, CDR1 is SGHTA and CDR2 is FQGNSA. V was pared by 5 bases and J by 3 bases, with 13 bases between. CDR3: CASSTGGFYYGYTF. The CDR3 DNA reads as TGTGCCAGCAGCACCGGGGGGTTCTACTATGGCTACACCTTC.

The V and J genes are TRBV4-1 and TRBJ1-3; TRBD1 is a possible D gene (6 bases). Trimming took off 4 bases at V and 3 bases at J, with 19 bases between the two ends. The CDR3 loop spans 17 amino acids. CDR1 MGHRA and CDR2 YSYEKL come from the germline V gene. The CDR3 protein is CASSRSFTQGFGNTIYF. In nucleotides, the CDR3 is TGCGCCAGCAGCCGGAGCTTTACACAGGGTTTTGGAAACACCATATATTTT.

CDR3 sequence reads: CASSQQTGYNQPQHF. CDR3 nucleotides: TGCGCCAGCAGCCAGCAGACAGGGTACAATCAGCCCCAGCATTTT. This chain connects TRBV4-3 to TRBJ1-5; 7 bases are shared with TRBD1. The J segment lost 3 bases and the V segment lost 3 bases, leaving 5 bases of the junction unmatched. The germline V gene encodes CDR1 LGHNA and CDR2 YSLEER. CDR3 length equals 15 residues.

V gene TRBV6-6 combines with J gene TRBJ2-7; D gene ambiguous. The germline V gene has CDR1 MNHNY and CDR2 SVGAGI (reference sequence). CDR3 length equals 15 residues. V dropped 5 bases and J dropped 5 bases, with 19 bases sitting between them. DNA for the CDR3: TGTGCCAGCAGTCAAGGACGGTCTGCCGCGAACGAGCAGTACGTC. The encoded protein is CASSQGRSAANEQYV.

CDR3 coding DNA: TGCGCCAGCAGCCCGGACACCTCGAACACTGAAGCTTTCTTT. Translated, it gives CASSPDTSNTEAFF. The chain recombines TRBV5-1 with TRBJ1-1, with D maybe TRBD1 (5 bases). The CDR3 length is 14 residues. Germline CDR1 and CDR2: SGHRS and YFSETQ. Trimming cost V 4 bases and J 1 base, with 11 bases left between them.

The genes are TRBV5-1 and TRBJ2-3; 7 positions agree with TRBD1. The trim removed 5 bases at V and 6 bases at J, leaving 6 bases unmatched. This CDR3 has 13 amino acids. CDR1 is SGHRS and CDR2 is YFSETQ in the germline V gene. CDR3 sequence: CASRSTGWDTQYF. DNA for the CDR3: TGCGCCAGCAGATCGACAGGGTGGGATACGCAGTATTTT. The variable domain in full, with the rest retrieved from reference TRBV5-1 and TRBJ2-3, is KAGVTQTPRYLIKTRGQQVTLSCSPISGHRSVSWYQQTPGQGLQFLFEYFSETQRNKGNFPGRFSGRQFSNSRSEMNVSTLELGDSALYLCASRSTGWDTQYFGPGTRLTVL.

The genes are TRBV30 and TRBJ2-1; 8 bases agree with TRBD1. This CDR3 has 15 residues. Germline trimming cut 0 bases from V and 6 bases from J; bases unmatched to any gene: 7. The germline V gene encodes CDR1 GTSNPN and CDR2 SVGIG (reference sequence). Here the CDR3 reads CAWSVLPTGANEQFF. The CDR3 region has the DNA TGTGCCTGGAGTGTACTCCCGACAGGGGCCAATGAGCAGTTCTTC.

The CDR3 reads CASSLGPPQPQHF. The CDR3 DNA sequence: TGTGCCAGCAGTTTGGGGCCCCCTCAGCCCCAGCATTTT. The chain couples TRBV28 to TRBJ1-5, with D possibly TRBD1 on 5 matching bases. V was clipped by 3 bases and J by 6 bases, with 9 bases between them. The CDR3 runs 13 residues. The germline gives CDR1 MDHEN, CDR2 SYDVKM. Full variable domain (outside the CDR3, taken from reference TRBV28 and TRBJ1-5): DVKVTQSSRYLVKRTGEKVFLECVQDMDHENMFWYRQDPGLGLRLIYFSYDVKMKEKGDIPEGYSVSREKKERFSLILESASTNQTSMYLCASSLGPPQPQHFGDGTRLSIL.

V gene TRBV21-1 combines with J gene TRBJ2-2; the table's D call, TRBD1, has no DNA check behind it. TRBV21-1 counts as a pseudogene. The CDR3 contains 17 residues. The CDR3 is CASSSRSSQGQPGELFF. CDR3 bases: TGTGCCAGCAGCTCGAGATCGTCCCAGGGGCAGCCCGGGGAGCTGTTTTTT.

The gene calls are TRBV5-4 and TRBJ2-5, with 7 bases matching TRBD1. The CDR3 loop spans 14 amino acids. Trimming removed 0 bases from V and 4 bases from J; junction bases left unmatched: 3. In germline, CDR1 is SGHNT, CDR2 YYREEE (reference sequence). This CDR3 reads CASSLETGRETQYF. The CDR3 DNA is TGTGCCAGCAGCTTGGAGACAGGGAGAGAGACCCAGTACTTC.

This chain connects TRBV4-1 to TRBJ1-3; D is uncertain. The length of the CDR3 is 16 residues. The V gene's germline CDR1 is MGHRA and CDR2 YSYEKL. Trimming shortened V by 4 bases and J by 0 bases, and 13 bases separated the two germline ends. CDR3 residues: CASSLHRGTSGNTIYF. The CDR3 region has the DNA TGCGCCAGCAGCCTCCATCGGGGTACCTCTGGAAACACCATATATTTT.

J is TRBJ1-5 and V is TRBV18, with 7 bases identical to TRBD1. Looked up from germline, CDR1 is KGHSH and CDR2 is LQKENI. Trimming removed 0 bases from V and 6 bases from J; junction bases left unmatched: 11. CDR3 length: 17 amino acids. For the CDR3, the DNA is TGTGCCAGCTCACCACCAGGGCTTCAGGGGGGTAGTCAGCCCCAGCATTTT. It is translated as CASSPPGLQGGSQPQHF.

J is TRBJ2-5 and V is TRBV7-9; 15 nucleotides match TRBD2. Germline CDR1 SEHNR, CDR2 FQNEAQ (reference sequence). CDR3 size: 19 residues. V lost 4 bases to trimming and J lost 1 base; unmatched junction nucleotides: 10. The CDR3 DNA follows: TGTGCCAGCAGCTACACCTGGGGGACTAGCGGGGGGATCCAAGAGACCCAGTACTTC. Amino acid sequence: CASSYTWGTSGGIQETQYF.